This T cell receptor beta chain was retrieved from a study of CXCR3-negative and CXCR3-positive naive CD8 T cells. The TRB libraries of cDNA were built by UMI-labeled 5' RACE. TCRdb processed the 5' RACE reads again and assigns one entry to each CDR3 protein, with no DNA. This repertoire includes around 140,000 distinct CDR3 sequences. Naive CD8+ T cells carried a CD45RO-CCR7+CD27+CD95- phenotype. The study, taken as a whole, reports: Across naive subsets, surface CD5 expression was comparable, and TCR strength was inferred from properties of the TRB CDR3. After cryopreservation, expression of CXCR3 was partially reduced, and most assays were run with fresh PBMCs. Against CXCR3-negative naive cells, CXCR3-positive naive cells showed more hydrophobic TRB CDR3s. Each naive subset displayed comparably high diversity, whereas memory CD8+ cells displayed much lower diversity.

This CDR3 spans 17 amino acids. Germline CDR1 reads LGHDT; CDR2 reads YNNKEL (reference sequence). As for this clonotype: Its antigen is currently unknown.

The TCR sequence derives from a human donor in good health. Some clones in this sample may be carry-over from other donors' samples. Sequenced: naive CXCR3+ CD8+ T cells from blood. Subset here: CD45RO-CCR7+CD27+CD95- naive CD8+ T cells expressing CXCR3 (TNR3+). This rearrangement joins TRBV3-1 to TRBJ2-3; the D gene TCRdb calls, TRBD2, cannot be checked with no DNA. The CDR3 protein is CASSHPTSGSLGDTQYF.